This entry describes one T cell receptor (beta chain). Its specificity is not known. The CDR3 is 12 residues long. The junction had 0 bases not matched to a gene; V was cut back by 4 bases and J by 1 base. The germline CDR1 and CDR2 sequences are SQVTM and ANQGSEA. This specimen belongs to a study of T cells and copy number aberrations in small-cell lung cancer. Profiling relied on immunoSEQ multiplex PCR, and the TCRdb table lists in-frame clones only, not all of them. The sample has more than 5,000 clones, around 69% seen once; the top ten hold about 8.7%. Overall study findings and caveats: Adjacent lung showed higher T-cell richness and clonality than tumors; density difference nonsignificant. Tumor regions shared few clones; roughly 79.9-97.7% were region-restricted.

The sequence was obtained from a man over 45 with small cell lung cancer. Sequenced: tumor tissue. V is TRBV29-1 and J is TRBJ1-1; 7 nucleotides align to TRBD1. CDR3 sequence (DNA): TGCAGCGTTGGACAGGGGAACACTGAAGCTTTCTTT. This gives the protein CSVGQGNTEAFF.